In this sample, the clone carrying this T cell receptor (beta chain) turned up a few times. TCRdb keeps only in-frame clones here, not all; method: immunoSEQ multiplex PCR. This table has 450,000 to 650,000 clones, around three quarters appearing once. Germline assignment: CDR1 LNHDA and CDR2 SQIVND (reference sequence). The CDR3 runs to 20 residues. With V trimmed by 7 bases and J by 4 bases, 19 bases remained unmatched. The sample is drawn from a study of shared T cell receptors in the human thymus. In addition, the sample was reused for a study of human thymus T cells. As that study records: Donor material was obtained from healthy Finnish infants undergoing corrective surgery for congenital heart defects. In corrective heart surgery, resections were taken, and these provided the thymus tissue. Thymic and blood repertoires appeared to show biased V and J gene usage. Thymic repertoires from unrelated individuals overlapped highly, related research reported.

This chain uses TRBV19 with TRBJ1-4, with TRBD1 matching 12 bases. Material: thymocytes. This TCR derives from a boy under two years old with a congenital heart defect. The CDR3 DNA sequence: TGTGCCAGTACCGACCCGAGGTCGGGGGACAGGGGGCAGGATAATGAAAAACTGTTTTTT. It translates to CASTDPRSGDRGQDNEKLFF.